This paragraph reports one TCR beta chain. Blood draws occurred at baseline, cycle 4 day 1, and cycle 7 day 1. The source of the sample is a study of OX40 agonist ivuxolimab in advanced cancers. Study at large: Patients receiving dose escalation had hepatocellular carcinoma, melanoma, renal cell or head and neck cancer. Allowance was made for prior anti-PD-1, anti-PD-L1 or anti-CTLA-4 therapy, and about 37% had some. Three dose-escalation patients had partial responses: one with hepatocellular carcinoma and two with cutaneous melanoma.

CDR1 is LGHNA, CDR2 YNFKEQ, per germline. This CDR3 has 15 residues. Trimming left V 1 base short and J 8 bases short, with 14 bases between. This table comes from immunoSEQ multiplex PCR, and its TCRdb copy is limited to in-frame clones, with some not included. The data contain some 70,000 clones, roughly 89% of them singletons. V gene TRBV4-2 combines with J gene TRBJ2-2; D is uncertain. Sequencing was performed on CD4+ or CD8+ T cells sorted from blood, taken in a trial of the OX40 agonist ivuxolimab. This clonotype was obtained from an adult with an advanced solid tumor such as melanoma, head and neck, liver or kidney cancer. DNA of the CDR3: TGTGCCAGCAGCCAAGGAGCGTTTGAACGGGGGGAGCTGTTTTTT. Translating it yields CASSQGAFERGELFF.